The 2 T cell receptor beta chains listed next were all sequenced from one sample in a study of cytomegalovirus exposure and HLA in healthy donors. The PCR was carried out with 60 Vbeta primers and 13 Jbeta primers. Sequencing used immunoSEQ multiplex PCR; TCRdb keeps in-frame clones, though not all of them. The table lists over 30,000 clones, 70% to 85% of them singletons. The sequenced material came from PBMCs. The receptors were gathered from a woman in her late teens or twenties in good health and CMV-seronegative.

This chain links TRBV7-6 with TRBJ2-7, with D possibly TRBD2 on 5 matching bases. The CDR3 contains 12 residues. V dropped 0 bases and J dropped 7 bases, with 7 bases sitting between them. In germline, CDR1 is SGHVS, CDR2 FNYEAQ. The CDR3 bases are TGTGCCAGCAGCTTAGCGGAGGCAGAGCAGTACTTC. This codes for CASSLAEAEQYF. The full variable domain, its missing parts supplied by reference TRBV7-6 and TRBJ2-7, is GAGVSQSPRYKVTKRGQDVALRCDPISGHVSLYWYRQALGQGPEFLTYFNYEAQQDKSGLPNDRFSAERPEGSISTLTIQRTEQRDSAMYRCASSLAEAEQYFGPGTRLTVT.

This CDR3 is CASSEGQGAGGYTF. The CDR3, as DNA: TGTGCCAGCAGTGAGGGACAGGGAGCTGGTGGCTACACCTTC. This chain links TRBV6-6 with TRBJ1-2; 9 bases line up with TRBD1. CDR1 is MNHNY and CDR2 is SVGAGI in the germline V gene (reference sequence). The CDR3 is made up of 14 amino acids. The V and J ends lost 5 bases and 7 bases, in that order; junction bases with no gene match: 8.